This T cell receptor beta chain was sequenced for a study of tumor-infiltrating lymphocytes in localized non-small cell lung cancer. Per germline, CDR1 ENHRY and CDR2 SYGVKD. The CDR3 extends over 15 amino acids. V was pared by 3 bases and J by 3 bases, with 3 bases of the junction left unmatched. Clones were read by immunoSEQ multiplex PCR, and TCRdb kept only the in-frame ones, dropping some. The table shows 6,000 to 7,000 clones, with 74% occurring only once. On this clone itself: Its cognate antigen is unknown.

Regarding the study as a whole: Different pieces of the same tissue went to different assays, confounding technical variation with intratumor heterogeneity. Tumors had more T cell infiltration than uninvolved lung, per TCRbeta sequencing and CD3 counts.

The sample consisted of lung tumor tissue. The gene calls are TRBV10-3 and TRBJ2-1, with 9 bases that match TRBD2. The receptor comes from a human donor with non-small cell lung cancer. Written as DNA, the CDR3 is TGTGCCATCAGTGACGGCGGGGGGGGCTACAATGAGCAGTTCTTC. It is translated as CAISDGGGGYNEQFF.